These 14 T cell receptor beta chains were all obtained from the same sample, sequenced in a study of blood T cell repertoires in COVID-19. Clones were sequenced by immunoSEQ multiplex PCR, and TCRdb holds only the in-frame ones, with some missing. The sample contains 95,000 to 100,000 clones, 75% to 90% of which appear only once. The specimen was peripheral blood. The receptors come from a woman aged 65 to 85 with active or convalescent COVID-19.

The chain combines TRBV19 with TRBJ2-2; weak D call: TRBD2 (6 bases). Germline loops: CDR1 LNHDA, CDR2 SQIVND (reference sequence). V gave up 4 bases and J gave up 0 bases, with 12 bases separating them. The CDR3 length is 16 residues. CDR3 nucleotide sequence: TGTGCCAGTAGTAATCTCGCGGGAACGAACACCGGGGAGCTGTTTTTT. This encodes CASSNLAGTNTGELFF.

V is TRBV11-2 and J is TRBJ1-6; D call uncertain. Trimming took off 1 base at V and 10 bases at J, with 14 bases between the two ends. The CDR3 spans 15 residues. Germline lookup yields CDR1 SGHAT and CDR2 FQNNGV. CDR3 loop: CASSLAGNPSSPLHF. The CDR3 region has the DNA TGTGCCAGCAGCTTAGCCGGGAACCCATCCTCACCCCTCCACTTT.

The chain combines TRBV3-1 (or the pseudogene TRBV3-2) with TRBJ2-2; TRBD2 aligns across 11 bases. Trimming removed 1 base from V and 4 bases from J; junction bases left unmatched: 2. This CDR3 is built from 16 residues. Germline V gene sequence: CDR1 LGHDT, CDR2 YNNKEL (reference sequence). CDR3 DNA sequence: TGTGCCAGCAGCCAAGTTAGCGGGAGGGCCACCGGGGAGCTGTTTTTT. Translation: CASSQVSGRATGELFF.

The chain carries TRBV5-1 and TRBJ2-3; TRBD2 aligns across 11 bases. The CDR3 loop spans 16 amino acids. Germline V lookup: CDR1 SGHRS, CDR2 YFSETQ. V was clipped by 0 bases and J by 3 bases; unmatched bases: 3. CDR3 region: CASSLGLAGGTDTQYF. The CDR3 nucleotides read TGCGCCAGCAGCTTGGGATTAGCGGGGGGGACAGATACGCAGTATTTT.

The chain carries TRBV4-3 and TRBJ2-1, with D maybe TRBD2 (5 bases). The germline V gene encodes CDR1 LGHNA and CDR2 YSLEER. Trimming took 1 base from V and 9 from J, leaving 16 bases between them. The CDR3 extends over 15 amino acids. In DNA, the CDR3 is TGCGCCAGCAGCCAAGTCGAGACTACCCTAAGTGAGCAGTTCTTC. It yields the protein CASSQVETTLSEQFF.

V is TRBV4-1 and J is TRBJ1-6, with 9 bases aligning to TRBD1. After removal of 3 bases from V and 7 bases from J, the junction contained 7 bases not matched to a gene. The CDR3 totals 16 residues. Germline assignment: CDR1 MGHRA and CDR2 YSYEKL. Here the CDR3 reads CASSQPGTGRNSPLHF. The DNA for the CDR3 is TGCGCCAGCAGCCAGCCGGGGACAGGGAGAAATTCACCCCTCCACTTT.

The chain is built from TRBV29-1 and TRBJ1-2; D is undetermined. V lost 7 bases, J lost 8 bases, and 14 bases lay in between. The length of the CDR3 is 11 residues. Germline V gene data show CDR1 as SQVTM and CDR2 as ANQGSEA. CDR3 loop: CSARGPAGYTF. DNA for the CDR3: TGCAGCGCAAGAGGCCCGGCGGGCTACACCTTC.

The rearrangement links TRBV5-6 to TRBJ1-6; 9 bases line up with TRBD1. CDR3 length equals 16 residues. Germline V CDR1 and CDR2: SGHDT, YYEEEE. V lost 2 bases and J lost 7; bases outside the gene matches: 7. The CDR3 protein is CASSLNTGTGNSPLHF. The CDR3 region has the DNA TGTGCCAGCAGCTTAAATACCGGGACAGGGAATTCACCCCTCCACTTT.

CDR3 in amino acids: CATSDPTEPSTDTQYF. CDR3 sequence (DNA): TGTGCCACCAGTGACCCGACTGAGCCTAGCACAGATACGCAGTATTTT. The rearrangement uses TRBV24-1 and TRBJ2-3, with D unclear. Trimming removed 4 bases from V and 0 bases from J, with 13 bases in between. Germline CDR1 and CDR2: KGHDR and SFDVKD. There are 16 residues in the CDR3.

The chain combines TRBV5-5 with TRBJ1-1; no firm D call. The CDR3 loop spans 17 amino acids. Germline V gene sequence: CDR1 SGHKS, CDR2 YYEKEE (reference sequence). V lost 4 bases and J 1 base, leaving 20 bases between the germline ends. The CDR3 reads CASSPSTPGRENTEAFF. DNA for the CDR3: TGTGCCAGCAGCCCCTCCACCCCTGGACGGGAGAACACTGAAGCTTTCTTT.

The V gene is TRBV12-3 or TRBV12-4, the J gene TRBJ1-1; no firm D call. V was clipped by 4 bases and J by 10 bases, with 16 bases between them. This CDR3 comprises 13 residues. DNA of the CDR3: TGTGCCAGCAGTTCGTGGGCCCAAAGTGTAGCTTTCTTT. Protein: CASSSWAQSVAFF.

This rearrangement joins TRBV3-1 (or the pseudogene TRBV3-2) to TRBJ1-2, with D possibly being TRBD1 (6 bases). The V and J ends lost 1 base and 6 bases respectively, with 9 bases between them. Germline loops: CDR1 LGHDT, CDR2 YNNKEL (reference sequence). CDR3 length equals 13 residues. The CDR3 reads CASSQVAGDGYTF. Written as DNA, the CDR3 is TGTGCCAGCAGCCAAGTGGCAGGGGATGGCTACACCTTC.

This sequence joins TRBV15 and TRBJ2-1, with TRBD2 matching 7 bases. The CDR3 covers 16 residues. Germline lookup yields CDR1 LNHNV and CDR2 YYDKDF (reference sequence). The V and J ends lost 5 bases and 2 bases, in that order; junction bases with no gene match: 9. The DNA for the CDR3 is TGTGCCACCAGCCAAGATACGGGGGGAGCCTACAATGAGCAGTTCTTC. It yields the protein CATSQDTGGAYNEQFF. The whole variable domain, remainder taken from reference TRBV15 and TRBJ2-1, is DAMVIQNPRYQVTQFGKPVTLSCSQTLNHNVMYWYQQKSSQAPKLLFHYYDKDFNNEADTPDNFQSRRPNTSFCFLDIRSPGLGDTAMYLCATSQDTGGAYNEQFFGPGTRLTVL.

The CDR3, as DNA: TGTGCCAGCAGTTTATCCTTGGCAGATAATGAAAAACTGTTTTTT. Protein: CASSLSLADNEKLFF. The chain has TRBV27 and TRBJ1-4; no clear D. The CDR3 extends over 15 amino acids. Per germline, CDR1 MNHEY and CDR2 SMNVEV (reference sequence). The V end was cut by 0 bases, the J end by 4 bases, with 9 bases between.